Below are 14 T cell receptor beta chains sequenced from a single sample in a study of coeliac disease. Sequencing used immunoSEQ multiplex PCR; TCRdb keeps in-frame clones, though not all of them. The sample has roughly 4,000 clones, around 59% seen once. The sequenced sample consisted of lymphocytes from the gut lamina propria. Receptor source: a man between 65 and 85 years old without celiac disease.

The chain employs TRBV7-2 and TRBJ2-3, with 8 bases matching TRBD1. Unmatched junction bases numbered 4, after V lost 4 bases and J lost 7 bases. There are 13 residues in the CDR3. Germline loops: CDR1 SGHTA, CDR2 FQGNSA. Written as DNA, the CDR3 is TGTGCCAGCAGCTGGGGACAGGCTAATACGCAGTATTTT. Translated, it gives CASSWGQANTQYF.

The chain joins TRBV11-3 to TRBJ2-5; possible D gene TRBD1, 7 bases. Germline V gives CDR1 SGHNT, CDR2 YENEEA. The CDR3 runs 15 residues. V lost 1 base, J lost 2 bases, and 11 bases lay in between. CDR3 DNA: TGTGCCAGCAGCTTAGGCGGGACAGCTCAAGAGACCCAGTACTTC. This encodes CASSLGGTAQETQYF. The variable domain in full, with the rest retrieved from reference TRBV11-3 and TRBJ2-5, is EAGVVQSPRYKIIEKKQPVAFWCNPISGHNTLYWYLQNLGQGPELLIRYENEEAVDDSQLPKDRFSAERLKGVDSTLKIQPAELGDSAVYLCASSLGGTAQETQYFGPGTRLLVL.

The chain links TRBV19 to TRBJ1-2; D remains ambiguous. The CDR3 has 14 residues. V lost 8 bases, J lost 6 bases, and 19 bases lay in between. Germline V CDR1 and CDR2: LNHDA, SQIVND (reference sequence). CDR3 coding DNA: TGTGCCAGTGGGCGCGGAGGGCCGGGTAATGGCTACACCTTC. Translated, it gives CASGRGGPGNGYTF.

CDR3 nucleotide sequence: TGCGCCAGCAGTGAAACCACGGGTTCACCCCTCCACTTT. Residues: CASSETTGSPLHF. The chain uses TRBV10-2 and TRBJ1-6; D gene unclear. Trimming left V 3 bases short and J 9 bases short, with 9 bases between. Germline V gives CDR1 WSHSY, CDR2 SAAADI. This CDR3 contains 13 residues.

This clone turned up a few times. DNA for the CDR3: TGTGCTAGTGGTTCCAGGGTACCAAATGAGCAGTTCTTC. It translates to CASGSRVPNEQFF. The chain employs TRBV12-5 and TRBJ2-1, with a tentative D call TRBD1 (5 bases). This CDR3 spans 13 amino acids. The germline CDR1 and CDR2 sequences are LGHNT and FRNRAP. The V end was cut by 4 bases, the J end by 7 bases, with 11 bases between.

The V gene is TRBV29-1, the J gene TRBJ2-3; D is possibly TRBD2 (6 bases). Germline V gene data show CDR1 as SQVTM and CDR2 as ANQGSEA. The CDR3 has 16 residues. V lost 5 bases, J lost 4 bases, and 22 bases lay in between. CDR3 loop: CSVRPTQDGGADTQYF. For the CDR3, the DNA is TGCAGCGTTCGCCCAACCCAGGACGGGGGAGCAGATACGCAGTATTTT.

CDR3 in DNA: TGCAGCGTCTCACAGGGGGGGACAGGGAACGAGCAGTACTTC. Protein product: CSVSQGGTGNEQYF. This chain connects TRBV29-1 to TRBJ2-7; 9 nucleotides match TRBD1. The CDR3 consists of 14 residues. The germline V gene encodes CDR1 SQVTM and CDR2 ANQGSEA. J lost 5 bases, V lost 6 bases, and 11 bases had no gene match.

The chain has TRBV7-2 and TRBJ2-7, with 10 nucleotides matching TRBD2. The germline gives CDR1 SGHTA, CDR2 FQGNSA. This CDR3 region has 14 residues. V shed 5 bases, J shed 6 bases, and the junction held 7 bases outside the gene matches. CDR3 nucleotide sequence: TGTGCCAGCAGCCCAGGGACTAGCGTCCCCGAGCAGTACTTC. It translates to CASSPGTSVPEQYF. Complete variable domain (other parts from reference TRBV7-2 and TRBJ2-7): GAGVSQSPSNKVTEKGKDVELRCDPISGHTALYWYRQSLGQGLEFLIYFQGNSAPDKSGLPSDRFSAERTGGSVSTLTIQRTQQEDSAVYLCASSPGTSVPEQYFGPGTRLTVT.

This clone was picked up one time. The chain combines TRBV6-1 with TRBJ2-7; 7 nucleotides line up with TRBD1. This CDR3 region has 15 residues. CDR1 and CDR2 from the germline V gene are MNHNS and SASEGT. With 4 bases clipped from V and 3 bases from J, the junction kept 9 bases outside the gene matches. The CDR3, as DNA: TGTGCCAGCAGTGCCTCTGACAGGGTCAGCTACGAGCAGTACTTC. This codes for CASSASDRVSYEQYF.

This clone was picked up one time. The V and J genes are TRBV5-1 and TRBJ2-1; D remains unclear. Trimming took 1 base from V and 5 from J, leaving 13 bases between them. The CDR3 is 15 residues long. Per germline, CDR1 SGHRS and CDR2 YFSETQ. The CDR3 coding sequence is TGCGCCAGCAGCTTGCGAGGCCCGCTGGACAATGAGCAGTTCTTC. As protein: CASSLRGPLDNEQFF.

The chain uses TRBV6-1 and TRBJ1-1; D is possibly TRBD1 (5 bases). Trimming removed 7 bases at V and 2 bases at J, with 17 bases between. CDR1 is MNHNS, CDR2 SASEGT, per germline. The CDR3 spans 15 residues. CDR3 coding DNA: TGTGCCAGCACCCCGGCGGGACCCCGTAACACTGAAGCTTTCTTT. Amino acid sequence: CASTPAGPRNTEAFF.

The CDR3: CASSFTGDGTDTQYF. Here the CDR3 DNA reads TGTGCCAGCAGCTTCACAGGGGATGGCACAGATACGCAGTATTTT. The chain carries TRBV11-3 and TRBJ2-3, with TRBD1 matching over 7 bases. Trimming at V came to 3 bases and at J to 1 base, leaving 4 bases not matched to a gene. CDR3 length equals 15 residues. Germline V gene data show CDR1 as SGHNT and CDR2 as YENEEA.

The chain couples TRBV5-4 to TRBJ2-5, with a tentative D call TRBD1 (6 bases). Germline V lookup: CDR1 SGHNT, CDR2 YYREEE (reference sequence). There are 15 residues in the CDR3. Deletions cut 0 bases from V and 9 bases from J, with 18 bases between. CDR3: CASSLDRGTERPQYF. The CDR3 nucleotides are TGTGCCAGCAGCTTGGATAGGGGGACCGAGAGGCCCCAGTACTTC.

The chain combines TRBV5-8 with TRBJ1-1; TRBD1 aligns across 7 bases. Losses at the gene ends were 5 bases for V and 3 bases for J; bases not matched to a gene: 4. CDR3 length equals 13 residues. Germline V lookup: CDR1 SGHTS, CDR2 YDEGEE. The CDR3 protein is CASRLQGYTEAFF. In DNA, the CDR3 is TGTGCCAGCAGATTACAGGGGTACACTGAAGCTTTCTTT.